The 21 T cell receptor beta chains given below trace back to one sample, sequenced in a study of blood T cell repertoires in COVID-19. Assay used: immunoSEQ multiplex PCR; TCRdb lists only in-frame clones, some missing. The data contain 190,000 or so clones, about 85% of them singletons. The sequencing input was peripheral blood. Source of these receptors: a woman of 80 years or more with acute or convalescent COVID-19.

In its sample, this clone was seen once. V usage is TRBV6-6 and J usage is TRBJ1-2; D perhaps matches TRBD1 (6 bases). The germline V gene has CDR1 MNHNY and CDR2 SVGAGI (reference sequence). The germline V and J ends were trimmed by 7 bases and 2 bases, with 11 bases remaining between them. The CDR3 is 13 residues long. The CDR3 bases are TGTGCCAGCAATCGACAGGAAAACTATGGCTACACCTTC. This translates into CASNRQENYGYTF.

CDR3: CASSPDRGLNYGYTF. CDR3 coding DNA: TGTGCCAGCAGTCCCGACAGGGGGCTTAACTATGGCTACACCTTC. The chain recombines TRBV2 with TRBJ1-2; 10 nucleotides agree with TRBD1. CDR3 size: 15 residues. Germline V gene data show CDR1 as SNHLY and CDR2 as FYNNEI. The ends lost 5 bases at V and 1 base at J; junction bases unmatched: 4.

The CDR3 protein is CASSTSGLRDNEQFF. The CDR3 region has the DNA TGTGCCAGCAGCACCTCCGGACTTCGAGACAATGAGCAGTTCTTC. The chain carries TRBV9 and TRBJ2-1; maybe TRBD2 (5 bases). Trimming removed 4 bases from V and 5 bases from J, with 16 bases in between. Germline V gene sequence: CDR1 SGDLS, CDR2 YYNGEE. The length of the CDR3 is 15 residues.

V is TRBV19 and J is TRBJ1-3; 9 nucleotides agree with TRBD1. The CDR3 is 15 residues long. Germline lookup yields CDR1 LNHDA and CDR2 SQIVND (reference sequence). Germline trimming cut 4 bases from V and 3 bases from J; bases unmatched to any gene: 4. CDR3 bases: TGTGCCAGTAGTACCCGGACAGGGGATGGAAACACCATATATTTT. It codes for CASSTRTGDGNTIYF.

CDR3 sequence (DNA): TGTGCCAGCAGAGCCCAGGGGGCGCCCGGCTACACCTTC. Amino acids: CASRAQGAPGYTF. The genes are TRBV14 and TRBJ1-2; 8 bases map to TRBD1. The V gene's germline CDR1 is SGHDN and CDR2 FVKESK. The ends lost 6 bases at V and 8 bases at J; junction bases unmatched: 8. The CDR3 is 13 residues long.

The chain recombines TRBV6-5 with TRBJ1-5; 8 nucleotides align to TRBD1. The CDR3 has 15 residues. CDR1 is MNHEY, CDR2 SVGAGI, per germline. V was clipped by 6 bases and J by 2 bases; unmatched bases: 6. The CDR3 spells CASRGQGMGNQPQHF. In nucleotides, the CDR3 is TGTGCCAGCAGAGGACAGGGAATGGGCAATCAGCCCCAGCATTTT.

This clone was observed a single time. This chain uses TRBV9 with TRBJ2-1, with a possible D match to TRBD2 (6 bases). The CDR3 sequence is 13 residues long. V shed 2 bases and J shed 9 bases, with 12 bases lying between them. In germline, CDR1 is SGDLS, CDR2 YYNGEE. The CDR3 loop is CASSVGGEGEQFF. The CDR3 nucleotides are TGTGCCAGCAGCGTGGGGGGAGAAGGTGAGCAGTTCTTC. The variable domain in full, completed from reference TRBV9 and TRBJ2-1, reads DSGVTQTPKHLITATGQRVTLRCSPRSGDLSVYWYQQSLDQGLQFLIQYYNGEERAKGNILERFSAQQFPDLHSELNLSSLELGDSALYFCASSVGGEGEQFFGPGTRLTVL.

Remarks on this clone: Other nucleotide sequences from this sample produce the same CDR3. The CDR3 nucleotides are TGTGCCAGCAGCTTAAGCGGGGGCACCGGGGAGCTGTTTTTT. Residues: CASSLSGGTGELFF. This sequence joins TRBV7-2 and TRBJ2-2, with 8 positions matching TRBD2. Germline-derived CDR1 and CDR2 are SGHTA and FQGNSA. CDR3 length equals 14 residues. Trimming cost V 2 bases and J 4 bases; bases outside gene matches: 0.

This clone has only a few counts. This rearrangement joins TRBV7-6 to TRBJ2-5, with D perhaps matching TRBD2 (5 bases). Looked up from germline, CDR1 is SGHVS and CDR2 is FNYEAQ. With 5 bases removed from V and 5 bases from J, the gap between germline ends came to 15 bases. The CDR3 length is 14 residues. CDR3 residues: CASSLRETLETQYF. The CDR3 bases are TGTGCCAGCAGCCTGAGGGAGACCCTCGAGACCCAGTACTTC.

V is TRBV19 and J is TRBJ2-2; TRBD2 might be the D (7 bases). V was pared by 5 bases and J by 7 bases, with 35 bases between. Germline-derived CDR1 and CDR2 are LNHDA and SQIVND (reference sequence). The CDR3 is 21 residues long. The chain's CDR3 is CASSPAVGGRGKGAGNGELFF. The CDR3 DNA sequence: TGTGCCAGTAGTCCCGCGGTGGGGGGGCGCGGTAAAGGAGCGGGGAACGGGGAGCTGTTTTTT. Together with reference TRBV19 and TRBJ2-2, the CDR3 gives the full variable domain: DGGITQSPKYLFRKEGQNVTLSCEQNLNHDAMYWYRQDPGQGLRLIYYSQIVNDFQKGDIAEGYSVSREKKESFPLTVTSAQKNPTAFYLCASSPAVGGRGKGAGNGELFFGEGSRLTVL.

The chain recombines TRBV7-2 with TRBJ2-2; no clear D gene. Germline V gene sequence: CDR1 SGHTA, CDR2 FQGNSA. Trimming stripped 5 bases from V and 0 bases from J, with 7 bases between. The CDR3 covers 14 residues. For the CDR3, the DNA is TGTGCCAGCAGCCCCTCCTCGAACACCGGGGAGCTGTTTTTT. Translating gives CASSPSSNTGELFF.

The chain uses TRBV29-1 and TRBJ1-1, with TRBD1 matching over 7 bases. The V segment lost 4 bases and the J segment 8 bases; nucleotides outside the gene matches: 13. Germline CDR1 SQVTM, CDR2 ANQGSEA. This CDR3 is built from 14 residues. CDR3 in DNA: TGCAGCGTTGCTCAGGGGCCCCTACAGGGGGAAGCTTTCTTT. Translating gives CSVAQGPLQGEAFF. Full variable domain (missing parts from reference TRBV29-1 and TRBJ1-1): SAVISQKPSRDICQRGTSLTIQCQVDSQVTMMFWYRQQPGQSLTLIATANQGSEATYESGFVIDKFPISRPNLTFSTLTVSNMSPEDSSIYLCSVAQGPLQGEAFFGQGTRLTVV.

This clone was detected once. V is TRBV10-2 and J is TRBJ2-7; possibly TRBD1 for D (6 bases). Between the trimmed V and J ends, which lost 8 bases and 4 bases, there was a span of 9 bases. The CDR3 is made up of 11 amino acids. Germline values: CDR1 WSHSY, CDR2 SAAADI. The CDR3 sequence is CASSDRYEQYF. Here the CDR3 DNA reads TGCGCCAGCTCGGACAGATACGAGCAGTACTTC.

This clone was counted between two and nine times. V usage is TRBV7-9 and J usage is TRBJ1-4; 10 nucleotides align to TRBD1. Germline assignment: CDR1 SEHNR and CDR2 FQNEAQ (reference sequence). The CDR3 has 16 residues. Unmatched junction bases numbered 6, after V lost 3 bases and J lost 5 bases. The CDR3 sequence: CASSFLPGQGNEKLFF. The CDR3 region has the DNA TGTGCCAGCAGCTTCCTTCCGGGACAGGGGAATGAAAAACTGTTTTTT.

This chain joins TRBV2 and TRBJ2-5; 7 positions agree with TRBD1. From germline, CDR1 is SNHLY and CDR2 FYNNEI. This CDR3 region has 15 residues. Germline trimming cut 4 bases from V and 7 bases from J; bases unmatched to any gene: 12. This CDR3 is CASSVDRPHLGTQYF. The CDR3 DNA reads as TGTGCCAGCAGTGTGGACAGGCCGCACTTGGGGACCCAGTACTTC.

V gene TRBV19 combines with J gene TRBJ1-6, with 7 positions matching TRBD1. The CDR3 has 16 amino acids. The junction had 8 bases not matched to a gene; V was cut back by 3 bases and J by 6 bases. The germline V gene encodes CDR1 LNHDA and CDR2 SQIVND (reference sequence). CDR3: CASSIPRTGSNSPLHF. Here the CDR3 DNA reads TGTGCCAGTAGTATCCCACGGACAGGAAGTAATTCACCCCTCCACTTT. The complete variable domain, with remaining parts taken from reference TRBV19 and TRBJ1-6, reads DGGITQSPKYLFRKEGQNVTLSCEQNLNHDAMYWYRQDPGQGLRLIYYSQIVNDFQKGDIAEGYSVSREKKESFPLTVTSAQKNPTAFYLCASSIPRTGSNSPLHFGNGTRLTVT.

The rearrangement links TRBV5-6 to TRBJ2-5; 7 bases fit TRBD2. There are 14 residues in the CDR3. V lost 2 bases, J lost 5 bases, and 6 bases stayed unmatched. Germline V gene sequence: CDR1 SGHDT, CDR2 YYEEEE. The CDR3 DNA reads as TGTGCCAGCAGCTTCGGGGGGATCCGGGAGACCCAGTACTTC. It encodes CASSFGGIRETQYF.

This chain connects TRBV30 to TRBJ1-1, with TRBD1 as a possible D gene (6 bases). The CDR3 is 13 amino acids. The germline gives CDR1 GTSNPN, CDR2 SVGIG (reference sequence). Trimming removed 3 bases from V and 5 bases from J, with 13 bases in between. The CDR3 is CAWSMGASTEAFF. The CDR3 DNA is TGTGCCTGGAGCATGGGGGCGTCGACTGAAGCTTTCTTT.

The table lists this clone with a few counts. The chain recombines TRBV4-1 with TRBJ2-7; D not resolved. CDR3 length: 13 residues. Germline V gives CDR1 MGHRA, CDR2 YSYEKL. V gave up 3 bases and J gave up 1 base, with 7 bases separating them. The CDR3 DNA sequence: TGCGCCAGCAGCCAGGGCCCTTCCTACGAGCAGTACTTC. It codes for CASSQGPSYEQYF.

The genes are TRBV3-1 (or the pseudogene TRBV3-2) and TRBJ1-6; D is undetermined. The CDR3 extends over 13 amino acids. CDR1 is LGHDT, CDR2 YNNKEL, per germline (reference sequence). Trimming pared 4 bases from V and 7 bases from J, leaving 8 bases between. DNA for the CDR3: TGTGCCAGCAGCCCGAGGGTCAATTCACCCCTCCACTTT. Residues: CASSPRVNSPLHF.

The V and J genes are TRBV12-3 or TRBV12-4 and TRBJ2-1; D not resolved. The CDR3 has 13 residues. Trimming took off 6 bases at V and 6 bases at J, with 12 bases between the two ends. The DNA for the CDR3 is TGTGCCAGCAGCCCAGGTACCACCAATGAGCAGTTCTTC. It specifies CASSPGTTNEQFF.